This T cell receptor beta chain was retrieved from a study of blood T cell repertoires in COVID-19. Across the study: Sites across the United States, Italy and Spain contributed samples from acute and convalescent COVID-19. PBMCs, B-cell-depleted T cells, or T cells were the source of the cDNA or gDNA that made up the material.

Authors' analysis steps: Amplification with reference gene primers provided the estimates of nucleated cell counts. The data were produced by immunoSEQ multiplex PCR, yet TCRdb's version contains in-frame clones alone and is incomplete. V and J calls and clone size follow that table, whereas D and trimming were derived from the DNA. This table has 80,000 to 100,000 clones, about 79% appearing once. The CDR3 has 15 residues. Trimming shortened V by 2 bases and J by 3 bases, and 13 bases separated the two germline ends. Germline CDR1 SGHNT, CDR2 YENEEA. Sequenced: peripheral blood. The chain has TRBV11-3 and TRBJ1-1; maybe TRBD1 (6 bases). The clonotype originates from a human donor in a cohort sampled during active COVID-19. The CDR3: CASSLMGASDTEAFF. CDR3 sequence (DNA): TGTGCCAGCAGCTTAATGGGGGCGTCGGACACTGAAGCTTTCTTT.